This T cell receptor beta chain emerged from a study of cytomegalovirus exposure and HLA in healthy donors. After removal of 2 bases from V and 2 bases from J, the junction contained 5 bases not matched to a gene. The CDR3 consists of 15 residues. The V gene's germline CDR1 is MNHNS and CDR2 SASEGT. General study findings and limits: Most TCR sequences were seen very rarely across donors, but some public TCRs occurred in many.

13 Jbeta primers and 60 Vbeta primers were used for the PCR. Methods used by the authors: The authors later counted 65 million to 90 million unique TCR beta chains, approximately 12 million of them shared. Assay used: immunoSEQ multiplex PCR; TCRdb lists only in-frame clones, some missing. From that table come the V and J calls and clone size; the DNA was used to work out D and trimming. The repertoire has about 110,000 clones, more than 70% of them found once; the top ten carry about 2.3%. Details on this clone: Its antigen remains unknown. This sample includes further DNA sequences coding for the same CDR3.

The V gene is TRBV6-1, the J gene TRBJ2-7, with 8 bases identical to TRBD1. The source material was PBMCs. This TCR was recovered from a man aged 35 to 55 in good health and CMV-seronegative. The CDR3 DNA is TGTGCCAGCAGTGAATGGGGGACAGGAGCCTACGAGCAGTACTTC. This encodes CASSEWGTGAYEQYF.